Below, one T cell receptor (beta chain) is given with its context. The antigen is unknown. This sample is part of a study of memory CD4+ T cells and cytomegalovirus serostatus. The sort gate was single viable CD3+CD4+CD8-CD45RO+ cells for memory CD4+ T cells. TCRdb keeps only in-frame clones here, not all; method: immunoSEQ multiplex PCR. The table shows 50,000 to 70,000 clones, with less than 85% occurring only once. V lost 0 bases to trimming and J lost 9 bases; unmatched junction nucleotides: 13. The CDR3 has 17 amino acids. Germline CDR1 LGHNT, CDR2 FRNRAP. Study-wide findings and caveats: CD4+ memory repertoires contained about two fifths of the roughly 160 reported CMV TCRbeta sequences.

The sequencing sample was made of memory CD4+ T cells from blood. The clonotype originates from an adult in good health and CMV-seronegative. The chain carries TRBV12-5 and TRBJ2-7, with 11 bases aligning to TRBD1. The DNA for the CDR3 is TGTGCTAGTGGTTTGGTACGAGGACAGGGGGCTTCTTTCGGGCAGTACTTC. Translated: CASGLVRGQGASFGQYF.